This T cell receptor (beta chain) stems from a study of brain T cells in children with intractable seizures. The CDR3 spans 17 residues. V dropped 1 base and J dropped 7 bases, with 23 bases sitting between them. Germline V lookup: CDR1 SGHVS, CDR2 FQNEAQ. On this clone: Antigen: not known.

The protocol was immunoSEQ multiplex PCR, while the TCRdb copy is restricted to in-frame clones and leaves out a portion. Of some 62,000 clones in the sample, 90% to 97% were seen once. Study results and caveats: Clones missing pre-surgery may reflect undersampling of that blood sample.

The TCR was taken from a boy under three years old with focal cortical dysplasia and intractable seizures. J is TRBJ2-7 and V is TRBV7-8, with D uncertain. The sample was peripheral blood, taken at surgery. CDR3 residues: CASSLEWAARFRFEQYF. The CDR3 bases are TGTGCCAGCAGCTTAGAATGGGCCGCCAGGTTCCGTTTTGAGCAGTACTTC.